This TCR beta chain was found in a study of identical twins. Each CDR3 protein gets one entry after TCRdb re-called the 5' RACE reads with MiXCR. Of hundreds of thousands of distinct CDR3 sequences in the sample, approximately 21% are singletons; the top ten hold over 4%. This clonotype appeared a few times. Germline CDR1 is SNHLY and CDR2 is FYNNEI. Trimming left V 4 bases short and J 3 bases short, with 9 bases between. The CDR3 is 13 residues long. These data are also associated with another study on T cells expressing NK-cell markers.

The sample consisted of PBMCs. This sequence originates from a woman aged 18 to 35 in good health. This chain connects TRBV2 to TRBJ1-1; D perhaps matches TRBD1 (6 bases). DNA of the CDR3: TGTGCCAGCAGTGGGCAGGGGCACACTGAAGCTTTCTTT. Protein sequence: CASSGQGHTEAFF.